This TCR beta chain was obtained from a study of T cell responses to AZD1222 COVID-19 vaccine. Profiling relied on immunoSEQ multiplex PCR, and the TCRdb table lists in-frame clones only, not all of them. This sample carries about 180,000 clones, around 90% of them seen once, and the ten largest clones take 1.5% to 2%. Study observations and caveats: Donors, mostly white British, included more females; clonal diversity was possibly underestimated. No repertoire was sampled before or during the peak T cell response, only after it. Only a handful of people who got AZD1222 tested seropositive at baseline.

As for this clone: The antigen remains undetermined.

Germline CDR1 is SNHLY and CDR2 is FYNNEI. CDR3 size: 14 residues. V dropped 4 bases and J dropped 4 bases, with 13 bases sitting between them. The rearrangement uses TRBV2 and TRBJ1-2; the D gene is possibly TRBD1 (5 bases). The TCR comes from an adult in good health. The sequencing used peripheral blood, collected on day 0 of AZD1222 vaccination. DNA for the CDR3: TGTGCCAGCAGTGGCCGGGGCGAGGGCTATGGCTACACCTTC. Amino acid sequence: CASSGRGEGYGYTF.